These 19 T cell receptor beta chains originate from one sample sequenced in a study of shared clonotypes between healthy human individuals. TCRdb's table, derived via immunoSEQ multiplex PCR, lists solely in-frame clones and lacks some. The sample contains approximately 720,000 clones, roughly 94% of which appear only once. CD45RO negativity and positive selection for CCR7 defined naive CD8 cells, a population that excluded terminally differentiated effector memory CD45RA+ cells. Sequenced input: naive CD8+ T cells sorted from blood. The receptors shown here come from a man in his thirties or forties in good health.

The gene calls are TRBV27 and TRBJ2-6; D gene uncertain. Germline CDR1 reads MNHEY; CDR2 reads SMNVEV (reference sequence). Trimming left V 5 bases short and J 0 bases short, with 8 bases between. The CDR3 loop spans 15 amino acids. CDR3 nucleotide sequence: TGTGCCAGCAGTCCGACGATCTCTGGGGCCAACGTCCTGACTTTC. Amino acids: CASSPTISGANVLTF.

The chain combines TRBV7-8 with TRBJ1-4; 7 nucleotides align to TRBD1. CDR1 and CDR2 (germline): SGHVS, FQNEAQ. The CDR3 has 15 amino acids. V lost 5 bases and J lost 9; bases outside the gene matches: 12. The CDR3 bases are TGTGCCAGCAGCGAGCCCAGGGGGGGGTTCAAAAAACTGTTTTTT. Translation: CASSEPRGGFKKLFF.

The rearrangement links TRBV9 to TRBJ2-1; TRBD2 matches 11 bases. The germline V gene has CDR1 SGDLS and CDR2 YYNGEE. V shed 5 bases, J shed 4 bases, and the junction held 5 bases outside the gene matches. The CDR3 loop spans 15 amino acids. The CDR3 is CASRPGTSGYNEQFF. The CDR3 DNA sequence: TGTGCCAGCAGGCCGGGGACTAGCGGTTACAATGAGCAGTTCTTC. Together with reference TRBV9 and TRBJ2-1, the CDR3 gives the full variable domain: DSGVTQTPKHLITATGQRVTLRCSPRSGDLSVYWYQQSLDQGLQFLIQYYNGEERAKGNILERFSAQQFPDLHSELNLSSLELGDSALYFCASRPGTSGYNEQFFGPGTRLTVL.

As regards this clone: Other DNA variants within this sample encode the same CDR3. This chain links TRBV29-1 with TRBJ1-2; tentative D call: TRBD1 (5 bases). Per the germline V gene, CDR1 is SQVTM and CDR2 is ANQGSEA. The V and J ends lost 2 bases and 6 bases respectively, with 7 bases between them. The CDR3 spans 11 residues. Here the CDR3 DNA reads TGCAGCGTTGAACTCAGGGATGGCTACACCTTC. This sequence encodes CSVELRDGYTF.

V and J are TRBV29-1 and TRBJ2-3; possible D gene TRBD2, 6 bases. Germline CDR1 reads SQVTM; CDR2 reads ANQGSEA. The CDR3 length is 16 residues. Trimming shortened V by 3 bases and J by 0 bases, and 16 bases separated the two germline ends. CDR3 sequence (DNA): TGCAGCGTTGAGTACTCTAGCGTACCTAGCACAGATACGCAGTATTTT. Residues: CSVEYSSVPSTDTQYF.

A single count supports this clone. The chain combines TRBV6-6 with TRBJ2-7; D may be TRBD1 or TRBD2 (5 bases each). Trimming cost V 8 bases and J 3 bases, with 14 bases left between them. The CDR3 totals 13 residues. The germline V gene has CDR1 MNHNY and CDR2 SVGAGI (reference sequence). In DNA, the CDR3 is TGTGCCAGCTCGGGGCTTGTAAACTACGAGCAGTACTTC. The encoded protein is CASSGLVNYEQYF.

J is TRBJ2-1 and V is TRBV5-4; 8 bases align to TRBD1. Germline values: CDR1 SGHNT, CDR2 YYREEE (reference sequence). After removal of 4 bases from V and 8 bases from J, the junction contained 5 bases not matched to a gene. The CDR3 runs to 13 residues. CDR3 DNA: TGTGCCAGCAGCCAACAGGGGGTCGATGAGCAGTTCTTC. It encodes CASSQQGVDEQFF. Based on the CDR3 plus reference TRBV5-4 and TRBJ2-1, the full variable domain is ETGVTQSPTHLIKTRGQQVTLRCSSQSGHNTVSWYQQALGQGPQFIFQYYREEENGRGNFPPRFSGLQFPNYSSELNVNALELDDSALYLCASSQQGVDEQFFGPGTRLTVL.

The genes are TRBV9 and TRBJ2-7; tentative D call: TRBD1 (6 bases). V lost 4 bases to trimming and J lost 3 bases, with 11 bases between them. Germline values: CDR1 SGDLS, CDR2 YYNGEE. The CDR3 totals 13 residues. The CDR3 protein is CASSKTGGYEQYF. CDR3 nucleotide sequence: TGTGCCAGCAGCAAGACAGGTGGCTACGAGCAGTACTTC.

J is TRBJ2-3 and V is TRBV9; 7 bases are shared with TRBD2. This CDR3 spans 15 amino acids. Per the germline V gene, CDR1 is SGDLS and CDR2 is YYNGEE. The V and J ends lost 1 base and 3 bases, in that order; junction bases with no gene match: 5. The CDR3 DNA reads TGTGCCAGCAGCGTAAGCGGGATAGGAACAGATACGCAGTATTTT. Protein product: CASSVSGIGTDTQYF.

The J gene is TRBJ2-2, the V gene TRBV6-5, with a possible D match to TRBD2 (5 bases). This CDR3 is built from 13 residues. Germline loops: CDR1 MNHEY, CDR2 SVGAGI. The germline V and J ends were trimmed by 3 bases and 6 bases, with 8 bases remaining between them. Written as DNA, the CDR3 is TGTGCCAGCAGTTATACTAGTGCCGGGGAGCTGTTTTTT. It yields the protein CASSYTSAGELFF.

The chain is built from TRBV5-1 and TRBJ2-7; D may be TRBD2 (5 bases). The CDR3 extends over 14 amino acids. Per the germline V gene, CDR1 is SGHRS and CDR2 is YFSETQ. V was clipped by 7 bases and J by 3 bases, with 17 bases between them. CDR3 region: CASREGETLYEQYF. DNA of the CDR3: TGCGCCAGCCGCGAGGGAGAAACTCTCTACGAGCAGTACTTC.

In its sample, this clone was seen once. The chain combines TRBV29-1 with TRBJ2-1, with D possibly TRBD2 on 6 matching bases. Germline CDR1 and CDR2: SQVTM and ANQGSEA. V was trimmed by 1 base and J by 6 bases, leaving 13 bases between them. The length of the CDR3 is 14 residues. The chain's CDR3 is CSVEVGLAPNEQFF. As DNA, the CDR3 is TGCAGCGTTGAAGTTGGCCTAGCGCCCAATGAGCAGTTCTTC.

This chain links TRBV4-1 with TRBJ1-2, with TRBD1 as a possible D gene (5 bases). In germline, CDR1 is MGHRA, CDR2 YSYEKL. There are 14 residues in the CDR3. V was clipped by 5 bases and J by 2 bases, with 12 bases between them. CDR3 DNA sequence: TGCGCCAGCAGCGCCGTCGGGGGAAACTATGGCTACACCTTC. This translates into CASSAVGGNYGYTF.

The chain uses TRBV5-1 and TRBJ2-1, with TRBD2 matching over 16 bases. The CDR3 has 15 residues. CDR1 and CDR2 from the germline V gene are SGHRS and YFSETQ. The trim removed 3 bases at V and 8 bases at J, leaving 2 bases unmatched. CDR3 sequence: CASSWGLAGGYEQFF. CDR3 DNA sequence: TGCGCCAGCAGCTGGGGACTAGCGGGAGGGTATGAGCAGTTCTTC.

V is TRBV29-1 and J is TRBJ2-7; possibly TRBD1 for D (6 bases). There are 13 residues in the CDR3. Germline values: CDR1 SQVTM, CDR2 ANQGSEA. Trimming removed 6 bases at V and 0 bases at J, with 12 bases between. The CDR3 is CSVTTGVSYEQYF. CDR3 nucleotide sequence: TGCAGCGTGACGACAGGAGTCTCCTACGAGCAGTACTTC.

The genes are TRBV27 and TRBJ2-7; D is perhaps TRBD2 (5 bases). Germline loops: CDR1 MNHEY, CDR2 SMNVEV (reference sequence). This CDR3 is 13 amino acids long. The germline V and J ends were trimmed by 4 bases and 3 bases, with 10 bases remaining between them. For the CDR3, the DNA is TGTGCCAGCAGTTCACGACTATTCTACGAGCAGTACTTC. Its protein product is CASSSRLFYEQYF.

The CDR3 bases are TGTGCCAGCAGTGAAGGGGTGGAAAAGCAGTTCTTC. Translating it yields CASSEGVEKQFF. This chain connects TRBV2 to TRBJ2-1; D gene ambiguous. CDR1 is SNHLY, CDR2 FYNNEI, per germline. The CDR3 loop spans 12 amino acids. V lost 1 base and J lost 11, with 9 bases in between.

V and J are TRBV7-9 and TRBJ2-7; D remains unclear. The V gene lost 1 base and the J gene lost 3 bases, with 22 bases spanning the gap. The CDR3 length is 18 residues. Looked up from germline, CDR1 is SEHNR and CDR2 is FQNEAQ (reference sequence). Here the CDR3 reads CASSLGTPDHVSYYEQYF. The CDR3 DNA sequence: TGTGCCAGCAGCTTAGGTACCCCGGACCATGTGTCTTACTACGAGCAGTACTTC.

The chain carries TRBV30 and TRBJ1-5; a possible D gene is TRBD1 (6 bases). CDR3 length equals 15 residues. Germline values: CDR1 GTSNPN, CDR2 SVGIG (reference sequence). The V end lost 0 bases, the J end lost 4 bases, and 13 bases lay between the germline ends. The CDR3 region has the DNA TGTGCCTGGAGTGTAATTGCACAGGGAAATCAGCCCCAGCATTTT. It yields the protein CAWSVIAQGNQPQHF.